Following are 15 T cell receptor beta chains from one sample sequenced in a study of TET2 disruption in CD19-targeted CAR T cells. The treatment was: autologous CTL019 cells: CD19 CAR with 4-1BB and CD3 zeta domains. These receptors lack a known antigen. Profiled with immunoSEQ multiplex PCR; TCRdb holds only in-frame clones, not every one. Its table records 25,000 to 30,000 clones. The specimen was CD8- CAR+ T cells sorted from cultured blood T cells, collected for CD19 CAR T cell therapy. Subset meaning: CD8-negative CAR-positive T cells from the infusion product. These receptor sequences come from a man between 65 and 80 years old with chronic lymphocytic leukemia.

On this clone: The read terminates 3 residues before the CDR3 end, so the remaining end is supplied by the germline J gene. The V and J genes are TRBV29-1 and TRBJ1-2, with D unresolved. The germline V gene encodes CDR1 SQVTM and CDR2 ANQGSEA. Trimming removed 6 bases at V and 7 bases at J, with 15 bases between. The CDR3 sequence is 12 residues long. The sequenced CDR3 bases are TGCAGCGTCAGACATTCCCTTGGTGGC. Translation gives CSVRHSLGG. The full-length CDR3 reads as CSVRHSLGGYTF.

Turning to this clone: At one of its ends the junction is not consistent with the germline gene, which may arise from a read error. The CDR3 end lies 3 residues beyond the end of the read and is filled in from the germline J gene. The rearrangement joins TRBV7-9 to TRBJ2-4; 9 bases are shared with TRBD1. CDR3 length: 14 amino acids. Germline assignment: CDR1 SEHNR and CDR2 FQNEAQ (reference sequence). CDR3 region: CSSSSGTGNYGQYF. Partial CDR3 DNA: TGTTCCAGCAGCTCCGGGACAGGGAACTATGGT.

Turning to this clone: One end of the junction varies from germline; a read error may be responsible. The sequenced fragment ends 3 residues before the CDR3 boundary, so the rest is inferred from the germline J gene. This chain connects TRBV5-4 to TRBJ1-2, with unresolved D. The CDR3 runs 14 residues. Germline CDR1 and CDR2: SGHNT and YYREEE (reference sequence). The CDR3 is CASSLVPEDYGYTF. Partial CDR3 DNA: TGTGCCAGCAGCTTGGTGCCGGAAGACTATGGT.

Turning to this clone: The CDR3 end lies 3 residues beyond the end of the read and is filled in from the germline J gene. Other DNA variants within this sample encode the same CDR3. This sequence joins TRBV5-1 and TRBJ1-2; TRBD1 agrees at 12 bases. This CDR3 spans 16 amino acids. CDR1 is SGHRS, CDR2 YFSETQ, per germline. Trimming took 3 bases from V and 6 from J; bases not matched to a gene: 9. The CDR3 bases that were read are TGCGCCAGCAGCTCCTTCCCCGGGACAGGGGGCGATGGC. Its protein product is CASSSFPGTGGDG. The whole CDR3 sequence reads CASSSFPGTGGDGYTF. Full variable domain (remainder filled in from reference TRBV5-1 and TRBJ1-2): KAGVTQTPRYLIKTRGQQVTLSCSPISGHRSVSWYQQTPGQGLQFLFEYFSETQRNKGNFPGRFSGRQFSNSRSEMNVSTLELGDSALYLCASSSFPGTGGDGYTFGSGTRLTVV.

Regarding this clone: The read ends 3 residues before the CDR3 terminus; that terminus is restored from the germline J gene. The chain links TRBV7-2 to TRBJ1-2, with TRBD1 as a possible D gene (5 bases). Germline assignment: CDR1 SGHTA and CDR2 FQGNSA. The length of the CDR3 is 15 residues. CDR3 DNA (partial): TGTGCCAGCAGCTTAGTAGGGGCACCAACCAATGAC. Translating it yields CASSLVGAPTND. The whole CDR3 protein is CASSLVGAPTNDYTF. The whole variable domain, filled in from reference TRBV7-2 and TRBJ1-2, reads GAGVSQSPSNKVTEKGKDVELRCDPISGHTALYWYRQSLGQGLEFLIYFQGNSAPDKSGLPSDRFSAERTGGSVSTLTIQRTQQEDSAVYLCASSLVGAPTNDYTFGSGTRLTVV.

About this clone: Sequencing ends 3 residues short of the CDR3 end; the germline J gene provides the rest. The chain has TRBV20-1 and TRBJ2-5, with D possibly being TRBD2 (7 bases). The CDR3 extends over 15 amino acids. V was clipped by 5 bases and J by 5 bases, with 21 bases between them. Looked up from germline, CDR1 is DFQATT and CDR2 is SNEGSKA (reference sequence). CDR3 DNA, as far as it was read: TGCAGTGCTCTTCCGTGGGGGGGCGCCCGGGAGACC. It encodes CSALPWGGARET. The complete CDR3 reads CSALPWGGARETQYF.

CDR3 sequence: CASSETGGVSGELFF. CDR3 DNA, as far as it was read: TGCGCCAGCTCAGAGACAGGGGGCGTTTCCGGGGAG. This chain uses TRBV5-1 with TRBJ2-2; TRBD1 agrees at 10 bases. The read finishes 3 residues shy of the CDR3 end, and the germline J gene is used to complete it. The germline V gene has CDR1 SGHRS and CDR2 YFSETQ. The CDR3 spans 15 residues. Unmatched junction bases numbered 9, after V lost 7 bases and J lost 6 bases.

This clone is classed as medium-sized by frequency. The read halts 3 residues ahead of the CDR3 end, with the missing end drawn from the germline J gene. The genes are TRBV18 and TRBJ2-4; TRBD1 matches at 7 bases. The CDR3 spans 16 residues. Germline V CDR1 and CDR2: KGHSH, LQKENI. Unmatched junction bases numbered 7, after V lost 2 bases and J lost 3 bases. The CDR3 region is CASSPGAGGYKNIQYF. CDR3 bases read: TGTGCCAGCTCACCAGGGGCAGGGGGTTACAAAAACATT.

Note on this clone: The read finishes 3 residues shy of the CDR3 end, and the germline J gene is used to complete it. The chain recombines TRBV2 with TRBJ2-1; TRBD1 aligns across 9 bases. The CDR3 extends over 14 amino acids. From germline, CDR1 is SNHLY and CDR2 FYNNEI. V lost 6 bases, J lost 8 bases, and 8 bases stayed unmatched. Incomplete CDR3 DNA: TGTGCCAGCAGCAGGGGACAGGGCTTCGATGAG. The encoded protein is CASSRGQGFDE. The full CDR3 sequence reads CASSRGQGFDEQFF.

Note on this clone: The read ends 3 residues early relative to the CDR3; the germline J gene fills the gap. The V and J genes are TRBV18 and TRBJ1-1, with D possibly TRBD1 on 6 matching bases. This CDR3 region has 16 residues. Germline CDR1 reads KGHSH; CDR2 reads LQKENI. This CDR3 reads CASSPQGNRAKNIAFF. The covered CDR3 bases are TGTGCCAGCTCACCCCAAGGTAACAGGGCCAAAAACATT.

Concerning this clone: The read stops 3 residues short of the end of the CDR3; the missing end is completed from the germline J gene. The V gene is TRBV7-2, the J gene TRBJ1-6, with D unresolved. Germline CDR1 SGHTA, CDR2 FQGNSA. V shed 1 base and J shed 12 bases, with 7 bases lying between them. This CDR3 has 12 amino acids. The CDR3 sequence is CASSLDAGPLHF. The sequenced CDR3 bases are TGTGCCAGCAGCTTAGACGCAGGACCC.

Details on this clone: The read ends 3 residues shy of where the CDR3 ends; the end is completed using the germline J gene. This chain uses TRBV7-9 with TRBJ2-4; D unclear. The CDR3 sequence is 14 residues long. In germline, CDR1 is SEHNR, CDR2 FQNEAQ (reference sequence). Incomplete CDR3 DNA: TGTGCCAGCAGCTTAGTCAGGAACCAAGAGACT. It codes for CASSLVRNQET. In full, the CDR3 reads CASSLVRNQETQYF.

Notes on this clone: The CDR3 extends 3 residues past the end of the read, so its final part is completed from the germline J gene. The chain links TRBV19 to TRBJ2-4; the D gene is possibly TRBD1 (6 bases). There are 15 residues in the CDR3. Germline V gene data show CDR1 as LNHDA and CDR2 as SQIVND (reference sequence). The CDR3 here is CASSLDRVLNQPQYF. Incomplete CDR3 DNA: TGTGCCAGTAGTTTGGACAGAGTCCTTAATCAGCCT.

Of note for this clone: The CDR3 extends 3 residues past the end of the read, so its final part is completed from the germline J gene. The chain joins TRBV4-2 to TRBJ2-2; 10 nucleotides align to TRBD2. With V trimmed by 1 base and J by 1 base, 0 bases remained unmatched. Germline V gene sequence: CDR1 LGHNA, CDR2 YNFKEQ. The CDR3 contains 16 residues. CDR3: CASSQGTSGNTGELFF. The part of the CDR3 DNA that was read is TGTGCCAGCAGCCAAGGGACTAGCGGGAACACCGGGGAG.

With regard to this clone: The junction shows a germline mismatch at one end, possibly a read error. The read is 3 residues too short to cover the CDR3 end, so that end is filled in from the germline J gene. Other DNA sequences of this sample code for an identical CDR3. The chain links TRBV7-2 to TRBJ1-3, with D possibly matching TRBD1 (6 bases). From germline, CDR1 is SGHTA and CDR2 FQGNSA. This CDR3 contains 13 residues. The CDR3 is CASSSDRGNTIYF. The part of the CDR3 DNA that was read is TGTGCCAGCAGCTCGGACAGAGGAAACACT.